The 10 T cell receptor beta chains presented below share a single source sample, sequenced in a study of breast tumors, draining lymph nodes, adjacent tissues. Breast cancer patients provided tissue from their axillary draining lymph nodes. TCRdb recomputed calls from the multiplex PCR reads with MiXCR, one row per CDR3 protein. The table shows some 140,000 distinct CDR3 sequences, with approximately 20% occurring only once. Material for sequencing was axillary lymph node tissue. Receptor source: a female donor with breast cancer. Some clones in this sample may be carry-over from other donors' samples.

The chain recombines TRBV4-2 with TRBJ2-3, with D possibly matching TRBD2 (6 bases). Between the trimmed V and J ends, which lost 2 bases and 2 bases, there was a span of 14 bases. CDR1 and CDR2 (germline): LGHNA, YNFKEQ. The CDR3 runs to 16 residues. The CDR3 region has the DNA TGTGCCAGCAGCCAACTTAAAGCGGGCATCACAGATACGCAGTATTTT. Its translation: CASSQLKAGITDTQYF.

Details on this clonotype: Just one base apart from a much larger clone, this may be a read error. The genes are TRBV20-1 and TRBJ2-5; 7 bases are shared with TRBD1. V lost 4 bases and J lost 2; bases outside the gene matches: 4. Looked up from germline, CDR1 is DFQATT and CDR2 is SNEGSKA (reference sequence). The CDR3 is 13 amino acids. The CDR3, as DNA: TGCAGTGCTAACGGGACAGAACAAGAGACCCAGTACTTC. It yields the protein CSANGTEQETQYF.

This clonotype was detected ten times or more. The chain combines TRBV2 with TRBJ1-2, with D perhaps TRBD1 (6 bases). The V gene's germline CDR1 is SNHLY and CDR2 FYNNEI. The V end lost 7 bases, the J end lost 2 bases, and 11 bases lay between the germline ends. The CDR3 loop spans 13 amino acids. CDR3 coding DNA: TGTGCCAGCACAAATACAGGGAACTATGGCTACACCTTC. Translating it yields CASTNTGNYGYTF.

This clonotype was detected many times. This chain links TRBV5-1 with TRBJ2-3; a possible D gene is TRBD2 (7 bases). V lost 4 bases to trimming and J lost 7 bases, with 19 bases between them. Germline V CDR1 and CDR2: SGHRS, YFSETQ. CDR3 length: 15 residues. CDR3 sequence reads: CASSAPIGGGNTQYF. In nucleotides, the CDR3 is TGCGCCAGCAGCGCCCCAATAGGGGGGGGCAATACGCAGTATTTT.

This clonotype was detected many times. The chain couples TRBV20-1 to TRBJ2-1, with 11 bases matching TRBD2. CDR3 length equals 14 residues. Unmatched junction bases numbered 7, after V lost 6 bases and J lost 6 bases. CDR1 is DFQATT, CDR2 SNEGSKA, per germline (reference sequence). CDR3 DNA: TGCAGTGCCTCCGGGCTAGCGGGAGGCAATGAGCAGTTCTTC. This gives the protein CSASGLAGGNEQFF.

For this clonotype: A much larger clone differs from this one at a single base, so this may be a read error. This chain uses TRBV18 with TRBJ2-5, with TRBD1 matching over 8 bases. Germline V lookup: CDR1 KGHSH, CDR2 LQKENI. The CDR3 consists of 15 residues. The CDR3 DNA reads TGTGCCAGCTCTCCACTCGGACAGGGTTTAGAGGCCCAGTACTTC. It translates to CASSPLGQGLEAQYF.

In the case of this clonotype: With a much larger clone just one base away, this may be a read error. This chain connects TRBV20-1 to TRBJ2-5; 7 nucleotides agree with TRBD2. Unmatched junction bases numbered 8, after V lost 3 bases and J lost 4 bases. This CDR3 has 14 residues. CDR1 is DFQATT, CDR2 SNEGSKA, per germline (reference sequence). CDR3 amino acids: CSARLGSGRETQYF. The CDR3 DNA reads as TGCAGTGCTAGGCTGGGTAGCGGGCGAGAGACCCAGTACTTC.

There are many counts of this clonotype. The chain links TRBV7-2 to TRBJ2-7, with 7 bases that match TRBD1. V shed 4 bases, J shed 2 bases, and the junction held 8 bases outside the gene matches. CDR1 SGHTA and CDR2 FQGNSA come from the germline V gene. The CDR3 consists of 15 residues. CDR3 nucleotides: TGTGCCAGCAGCTACTCGGGACAGTCAACCTACGAGCAGTACTTC. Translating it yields CASSYSGQSTYEQYF.

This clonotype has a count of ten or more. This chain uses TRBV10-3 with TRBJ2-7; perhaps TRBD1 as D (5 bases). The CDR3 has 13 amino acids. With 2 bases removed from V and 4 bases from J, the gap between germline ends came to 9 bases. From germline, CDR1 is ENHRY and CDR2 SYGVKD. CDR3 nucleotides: TGTGCCATCAGTGAGCGTCAGGGTTACGAGCAGTACTTC. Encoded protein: CAISERQGYEQYF.

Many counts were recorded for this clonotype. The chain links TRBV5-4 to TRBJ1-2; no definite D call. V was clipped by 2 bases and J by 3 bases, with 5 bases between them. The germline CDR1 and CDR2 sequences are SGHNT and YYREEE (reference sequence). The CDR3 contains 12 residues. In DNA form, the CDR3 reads TGTGCCAGCAGCTTTTCCGACTATGGCTACACCTTC. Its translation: CASSFSDYGYTF.